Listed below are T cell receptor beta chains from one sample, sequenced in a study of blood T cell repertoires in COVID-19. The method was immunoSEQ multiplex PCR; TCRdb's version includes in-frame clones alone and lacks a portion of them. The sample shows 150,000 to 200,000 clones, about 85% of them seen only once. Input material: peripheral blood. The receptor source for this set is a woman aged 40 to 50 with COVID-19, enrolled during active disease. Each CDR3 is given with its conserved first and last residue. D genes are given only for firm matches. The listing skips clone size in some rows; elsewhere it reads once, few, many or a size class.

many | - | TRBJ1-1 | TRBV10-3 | CAISTGLNTEAFF | TGTGCCATCAGTACAGGGTTGAACACTGAAGCTTTCTTT
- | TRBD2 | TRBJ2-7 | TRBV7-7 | CASSPAPGAGEAEQYF | TGTGCCAGCAGCCCAGCCCCCGGAGCGGGAGAGGCCGAGCAGTACTTC
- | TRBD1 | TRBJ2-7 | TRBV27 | CAAQLGQGAREQYF | TGTGCCGCCCAACTGGGACAGGGGGCTAGGGAGCAGTACTTC
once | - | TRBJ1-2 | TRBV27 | CASSLGRGYGYTF | TGTGCCAGCAGTTTAGGCAGAGGATATGGCTACACCTTC
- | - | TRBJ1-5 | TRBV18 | CASSPTPGSGNQPQHF | TGTGCCAGCTCACCCACACCAGGATCTGGCAATCAGCCCCAGCATTTT
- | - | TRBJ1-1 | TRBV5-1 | CASAEQGMNTEAFF | TGCGCCAGCGCCGAACAGGGTATGAACACTGAAGCTTTCTTT
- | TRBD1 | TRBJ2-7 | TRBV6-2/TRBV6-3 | CASSSTGAYEQYF | TGTGCCAGCAGTTCTACAGGGGCCTACGAGCAGTACTTC
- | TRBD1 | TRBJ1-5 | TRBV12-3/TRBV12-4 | CASSWTGDQPQHF | TGTGCCAGCAGTTGGACAGGGGATCAGCCCCAGCATTTT
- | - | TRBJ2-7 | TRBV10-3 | CAIRDRSYEQYF | TGTGCCATCAGGGACAGATCCTACGAGCAGTACTTC
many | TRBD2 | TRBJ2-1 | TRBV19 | CASSSPLRTSYNEQFF | TGTGCCAGTAGTAGTCCTTTGAGGACTAGTTACAATGAGCAGTTCTTC
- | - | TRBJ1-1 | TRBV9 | CASSVGPMNTEAFF | TGTGCCAGCAGCGTGGGGCCGATGAACACTGAAGCTTTCTTT
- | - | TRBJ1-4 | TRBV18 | CASSPPQPLEKLFF | TGTGCCAGCTCACCACCACAGCCCCTTGAAAAACTGTTTTTT
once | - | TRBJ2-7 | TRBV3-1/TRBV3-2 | CASSQGVRDRSNEQYF | TGTGCCAGCAGCCAAGGGGTCCGCGACAGGTCGAACGAGCAGTACTTC
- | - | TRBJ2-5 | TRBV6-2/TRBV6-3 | CASSWAREETQYF | TGTGCCAGCAGTTGGGCCCGGGAGGAGACCCAGTACTTC
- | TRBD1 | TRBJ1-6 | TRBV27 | CASSWDSYNSPLHF | TGTGCCAGCAGTTGGGACAGCTATAATTCACCCCTCCACTTT
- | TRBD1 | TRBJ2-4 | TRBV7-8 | CASSRGTEENIQYF | TGTGCCAGCAGCCGAGGGACAGAGGAAAACATTCAGTACTTC
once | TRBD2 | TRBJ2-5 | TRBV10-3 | CAISEKEGAGGPRETQYF | TGTGCCATCAGTGAGAAAGAAGGAGCGGGGGGGCCTAGAGAGACCCAGTACTTC
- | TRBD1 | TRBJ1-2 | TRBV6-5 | CASQGQGWGYTF | TGTGCCAGCCAAGGACAGGGATGGGGCTACACCTTC
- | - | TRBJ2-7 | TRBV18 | CASSPPGQTDRTSSYF | TGTGCCAGCTCACCCCCTGGGCAGACCGATAGAACTTCCTCGTACTTC
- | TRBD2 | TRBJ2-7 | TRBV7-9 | CASSMLTSGPYEQYF | TGTGCCAGCAGCATGCTCACTAGCGGCCCTTACGAGCAGTACTTC
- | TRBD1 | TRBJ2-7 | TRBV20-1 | CSATGQHEQYF | TGCAGTGCCACGGGACAGCACGAGCAGTACTTC
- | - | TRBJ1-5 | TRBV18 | CASSLSRTEEGLPQHF | TGTGCCAGCTCACTTTCAAGGACGGAGGAAGGGTTGCCCCAGCATTTT
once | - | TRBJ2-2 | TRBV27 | CASRPTNTGELFF | TGTGCCAGCCGGCCGACAAACACCGGGGAGCTGTTTTTT
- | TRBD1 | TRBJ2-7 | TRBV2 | CASSPTGHSYEQYF | TGTGCCAGCAGTCCGACAGGGCACTCCTACGAGCAGTACTTC
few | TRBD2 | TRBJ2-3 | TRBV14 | CASSRGSGGASNTQYF | TGTGCCAGCAGCCGGGGTAGCGGGGGGGCCAGTAATACGCAGTATTTT
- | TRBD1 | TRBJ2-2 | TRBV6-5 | CASSYADRGSGELFF | TGTGCCAGCAGTTACGCGGACAGGGGGTCCGGGGAGCTGTTTTTT
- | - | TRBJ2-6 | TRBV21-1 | CASSPSTRDRFSEGTGANVLTF | TGTGCCAGCAGCCCTTCGACCCGGGACAGGTTTTCGGAGGGTACTGGGGCCAACGTCCTGACTTTC
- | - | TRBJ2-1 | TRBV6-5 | CASYRSGNNEQFF | TGTGCCAGCTACCGTTCAGGGAATAATGAGCAGTTCTTC
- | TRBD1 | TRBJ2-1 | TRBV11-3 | CASSPLTGANEQFF | TGTGCCAGCAGCCCGCTAACAGGGGCCAATGAGCAGTTCTTC
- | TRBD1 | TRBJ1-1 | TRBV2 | CASSEALLDFPGTGNTEAFF | TGTGCCAGCAGTGAAGCGCTTCTGGATTTTCCCGGGACAGGGAACACTGAAGCTTTCTTT
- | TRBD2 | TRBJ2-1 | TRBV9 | CASSVAPRGGRARSEQFF | TGTGCCAGCAGCGTAGCTCCCAGGGGCGGGAGGGCTCGAAGTGAGCAGTTCTTC
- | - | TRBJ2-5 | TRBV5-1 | CASSLGQGQETQYF | TGCGCCAGCAGCCTGGGGCAGGGGCAAGAGACCCAGTACTTC
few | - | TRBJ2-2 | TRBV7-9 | CASSPSRRTGELFF | TGTGCCAGCAGCCCCTCGAGGCGGACCGGGGAGCTGTTTTTT
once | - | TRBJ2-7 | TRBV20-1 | CSASYRQSYSYEQYF | TGCAGTGCTAGTTACCGACAGTCTTATTCCTACGAGCAGTACTTC
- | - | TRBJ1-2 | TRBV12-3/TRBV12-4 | CASSLAQQGGYTF | TGTGCCAGCAGTTTAGCACAGCAGGGTGGCTACACCTTC
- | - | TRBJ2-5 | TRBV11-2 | CASSFGLQETQYF | TGTGCCAGCAGCTTTGGGCTCCAAGAGACCCAGTACTTC
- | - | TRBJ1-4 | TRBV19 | CASSSVDSTNEKLFF | TGTGCCAGTAGTAGTGTGGACTCAACTAATGAAAAACTGTTTTTT
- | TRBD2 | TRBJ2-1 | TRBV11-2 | CASSLDVAGGINEQFF | TGTGCCAGCAGCTTAGACGTAGCGGGAGGGATCAATGAGCAGTTCTTC
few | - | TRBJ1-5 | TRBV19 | CASSIGRGWDRSNQPQHF | TGTGCCAGTAGTATAGGCAGGGGCTGGGACCGTAGCAATCAGCCCCAGCATTTT
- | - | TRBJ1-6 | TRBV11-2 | CASSFLTGSTVSPLHF | TGTGCCAGCAGCTTCCTGACAGGTTCAACGGTTTCACCCCTCCACTTT
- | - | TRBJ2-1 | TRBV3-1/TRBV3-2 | CASSPSGSFYNEQFF | TGTGCCAGCAGCCCATCCGGGTCATTCTACAATGAGCAGTTCTTC